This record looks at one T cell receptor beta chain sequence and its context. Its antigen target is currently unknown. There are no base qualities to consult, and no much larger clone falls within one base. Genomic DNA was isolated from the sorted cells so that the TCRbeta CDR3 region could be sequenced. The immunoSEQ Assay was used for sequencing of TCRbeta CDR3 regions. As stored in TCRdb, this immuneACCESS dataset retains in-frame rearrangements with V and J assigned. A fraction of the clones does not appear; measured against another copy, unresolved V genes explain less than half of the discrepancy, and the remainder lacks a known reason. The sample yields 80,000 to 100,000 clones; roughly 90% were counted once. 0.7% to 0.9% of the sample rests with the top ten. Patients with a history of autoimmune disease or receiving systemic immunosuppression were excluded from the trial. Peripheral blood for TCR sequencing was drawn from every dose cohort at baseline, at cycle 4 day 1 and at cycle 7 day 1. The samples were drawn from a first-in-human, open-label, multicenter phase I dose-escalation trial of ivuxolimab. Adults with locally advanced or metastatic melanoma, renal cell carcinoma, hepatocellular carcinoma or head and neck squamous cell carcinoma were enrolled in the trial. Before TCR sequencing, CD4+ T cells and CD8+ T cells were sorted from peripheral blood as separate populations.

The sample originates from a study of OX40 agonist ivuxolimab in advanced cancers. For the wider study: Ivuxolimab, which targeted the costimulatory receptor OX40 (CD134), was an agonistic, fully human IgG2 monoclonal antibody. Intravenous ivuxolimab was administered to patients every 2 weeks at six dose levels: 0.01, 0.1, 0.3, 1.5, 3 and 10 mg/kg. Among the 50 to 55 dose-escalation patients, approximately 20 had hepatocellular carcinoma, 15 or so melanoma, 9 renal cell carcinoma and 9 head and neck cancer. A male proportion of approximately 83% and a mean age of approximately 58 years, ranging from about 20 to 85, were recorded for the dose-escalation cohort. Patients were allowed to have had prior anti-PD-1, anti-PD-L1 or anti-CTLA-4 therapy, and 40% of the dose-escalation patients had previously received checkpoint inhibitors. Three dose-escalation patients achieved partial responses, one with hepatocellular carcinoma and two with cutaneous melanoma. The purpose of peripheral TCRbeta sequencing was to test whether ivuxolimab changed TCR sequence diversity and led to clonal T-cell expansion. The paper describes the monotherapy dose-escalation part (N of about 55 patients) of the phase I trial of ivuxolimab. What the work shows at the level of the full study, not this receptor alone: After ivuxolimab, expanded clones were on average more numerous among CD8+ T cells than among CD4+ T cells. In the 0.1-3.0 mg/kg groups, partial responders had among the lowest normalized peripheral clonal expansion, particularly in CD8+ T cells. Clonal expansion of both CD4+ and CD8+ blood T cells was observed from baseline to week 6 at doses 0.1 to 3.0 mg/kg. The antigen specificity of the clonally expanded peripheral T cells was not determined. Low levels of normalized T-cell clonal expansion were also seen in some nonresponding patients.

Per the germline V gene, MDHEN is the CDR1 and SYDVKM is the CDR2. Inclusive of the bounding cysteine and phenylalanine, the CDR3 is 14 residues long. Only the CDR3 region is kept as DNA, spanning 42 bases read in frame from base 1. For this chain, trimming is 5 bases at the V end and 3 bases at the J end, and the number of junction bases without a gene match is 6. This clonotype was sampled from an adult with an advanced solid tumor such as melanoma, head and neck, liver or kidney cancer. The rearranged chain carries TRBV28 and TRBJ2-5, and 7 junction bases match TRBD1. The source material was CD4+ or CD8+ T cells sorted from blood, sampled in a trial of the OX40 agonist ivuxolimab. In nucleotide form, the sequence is TGTGCCAGCAGTACCCACGGGACAGAAGAGACCCAGTACTTC. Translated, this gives CASSTHGTEETQYF.